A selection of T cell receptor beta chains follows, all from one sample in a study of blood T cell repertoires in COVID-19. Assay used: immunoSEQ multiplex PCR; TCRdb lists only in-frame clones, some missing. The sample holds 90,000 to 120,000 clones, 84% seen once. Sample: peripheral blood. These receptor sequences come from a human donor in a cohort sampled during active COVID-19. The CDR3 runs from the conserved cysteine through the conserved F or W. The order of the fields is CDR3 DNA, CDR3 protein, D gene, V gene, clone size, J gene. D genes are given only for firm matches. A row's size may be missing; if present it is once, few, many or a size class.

CDR3nt: TGTGCCAGCAGACTACAGGAACCGAACACTGAAGCTTTCTTT
CDR3aa: CASRLQEPNTEAFF
d_gene: .
v_gene: TRBV27
abundance: .
j_gene: TRBJ1-1

CDR3nt: TGTGCCAGCAGACTACACTCTGGAAACACCATATATTTT
CDR3aa: CASRLHSGNTIYF
d_gene: .
v_gene: TRBV6-5
abundance: .
j_gene: TRBJ1-3

CDR3nt: TGTGCCAGCAGCGCCGGGAGGGGAGATGGCTACACCTTC
CDR3aa: CASSAGRGDGYTF
d_gene: .
v_gene: TRBV7-3
abundance: .
j_gene: TRBJ1-2

CDR3nt: TGCGCCAGCAGCCAAGAAGGAGGTAGTTATAACTATGGCTACACCTTC
CDR3aa: CASSQEGGSYNYGYTF
d_gene: .
v_gene: TRBV4-1
abundance: .
j_gene: TRBJ1-2

CDR3nt: TGCGCCAGCAGCCAAGAACCGGGGGGCAATTCACCCCTCCACTTT
CDR3aa: CASSQEPGGNSPLHF
d_gene: .
v_gene: TRBV4-3
abundance: .
j_gene: TRBJ1-6

CDR3nt: TGCGCCAGCAGCTCCCTTTCCGGGAACACTGAAGCTTTCTTT
CDR3aa: CASSSLSGNTEAFF
d_gene: .
v_gene: TRBV5-1
abundance: .
j_gene: TRBJ1-1

CDR3nt: TGTGCCAGCAGCAGGGACAGTTACGGCACTGAAGCTTTCTTT
CDR3aa: CASSRDSYGTEAFF
d_gene: TRBD1
v_gene: TRBV5-8
abundance: .
j_gene: TRBJ1-1

CDR3nt: TGTGCCAGCAGCTTAAAAGGGACAGGGGGCTACAATGAGCAGTTCTTC
CDR3aa: CASSLKGTGGYNEQFF
d_gene: TRBD1
v_gene: TRBV7-3
abundance: .
j_gene: TRBJ2-1

CDR3nt: TGTGCCAGCTCACCATCGGAGCCCCGCACAGATACGCAGTATTTT
CDR3aa: CASSPSEPRTDTQYF
d_gene: .
v_gene: TRBV18
abundance: .
j_gene: TRBJ2-3

CDR3nt: TGTGCCAGCTCACCCGCGGGGAAGTCCTACAATGAGCAGTTCTTC
CDR3aa: CASSPAGKSYNEQFF
d_gene: .
v_gene: TRBV18
abundance: .
j_gene: TRBJ2-1

CDR3nt: TGTGCCAGCAGCAACACAGGGTCCAAAAACATTCAGTACTTC
CDR3aa: CASSNTGSKNIQYF
d_gene: .
v_gene: TRBV6-2/TRBV6-3
abundance: .
j_gene: TRBJ2-4

CDR3nt: TGTGCCAGCAGCCCGAGGTCGGGACTAGCATCGTATACGCAGTATTTT
CDR3aa: CASSPRSGLASYTQYF
d_gene: TRBD2
v_gene: TRBV5-6
abundance: .
j_gene: TRBJ2-3

CDR3nt: TGTGCCAGCAGCCAAGCTAACAGAAACTATGGCTACACCTTC
CDR3aa: CASSQANRNYGYTF
d_gene: .
v_gene: TRBV3-1/TRBV3-2
abundance: .
j_gene: TRBJ1-2

CDR3nt: TGTGCCATCAGTGAGTCTACTCTAGATACGCAGTATTTT
CDR3aa: CAISESTLDTQYF
d_gene: .
v_gene: TRBV10-3
abundance: .
j_gene: TRBJ2-3

CDR3nt: TGTGCCAGTAGTATGGGGACTAGCGGGGACTCACAGATCTTC
CDR3aa: CASSMGTSGDSQIF
d_gene: TRBD2
v_gene: TRBV19
abundance: .
j_gene: TRBJ2-4

CDR3nt: TGCGCCAGCAGCCAAGATGCGGGGGGCATGTTTAACTATGGCTACACCTTC
CDR3aa: CASSQDAGGMFNYGYTF
d_gene: .
v_gene: TRBV4-1
abundance: once
j_gene: TRBJ1-2

CDR3nt: TGTGCCAGCAGCTCCCAACAGGGGGATGAGCAGTTCTTC
CDR3aa: CASSSQQGDEQFF
d_gene: TRBD1
v_gene: TRBV7-2
abundance: .
j_gene: TRBJ2-1

CDR3nt: TGTGCCAGCAGGAAGGACGGCGCGGGAGTCCTCAATGAGCAGTTCTTC
CDR3aa: CASRKDGAGVLNEQFF
d_gene: TRBD2
v_gene: TRBV7-2
abundance: .
j_gene: TRBJ2-1

CDR3nt: TGTGCCAGCAGCCAGGGAACGGGCGAGCAGTACTTC
CDR3aa: CASSQGTGEQYF
d_gene: .
v_gene: TRBV21-1
abundance: .
j_gene: TRBJ2-7

CDR3nt: TGTGCCAGCAGCCGACCAGCGGGAGGTCAGGGCAATGAGCAGTTCTTC
CDR3aa: CASSRPAGGQGNEQFF
d_gene: TRBD2
v_gene: TRBV7-8
abundance: once
j_gene: TRBJ2-1

CDR3nt: TGTGCCAGCAGTTACTCCGGGTCCCCTAGCTTCTATGAGCAGTTCTTC
CDR3aa: CASSYSGSPSFYEQFF
d_gene: .
v_gene: TRBV6-5
abundance: .
j_gene: TRBJ2-1

CDR3nt: TGTGCCAGCTCACCGAGAAAGACAGATACGCAGTATTTT
CDR3aa: CASSPRKTDTQYF
d_gene: .
v_gene: TRBV18
abundance: .
j_gene: TRBJ2-3

CDR3nt: TGTGCCAGCAGCGGCCGACAGGGTTCCTACTACGAGCAGTACTTC
CDR3aa: CASSGRQGSYYEQYF
d_gene: TRBD1
v_gene: TRBV7-9
abundance: .
j_gene: TRBJ2-7

CDR3nt: TGTGCCAGCAGTGGCCAACAGGGTGCAACTAATGAAAAACTGTTTTTT
CDR3aa: CASSGQQGATNEKLFF
d_gene: .
v_gene: TRBV5-6
abundance: .
j_gene: TRBJ1-4

CDR3nt: TGTGCCAGCAGCTTAGCTAGCGGGGGCAACACCGGGGAGCTGTTTTTT
CDR3aa: CASSLASGGNTGELFF
d_gene: TRBD2
v_gene: TRBV7-8
abundance: once
j_gene: TRBJ2-2

CDR3nt: TGTGCCTGGAGTGTGTCTCCGGACACTGAAGCTTTCTTT
CDR3aa: CAWSVSPDTEAFF
d_gene: .
v_gene: TRBV30
abundance: .
j_gene: TRBJ1-1

CDR3nt: TGTGCCAGCAGCTTAGTAACCGGAGCGGGAGGGCCGGGGGAGCAGTACTTC
CDR3aa: CASSLVTGAGGPGEQYF
d_gene: TRBD2
v_gene: TRBV7-2
abundance: .
j_gene: TRBJ2-7

CDR3nt: TGTGCCAGCAGCCTTTCACTGCGGGAGCTGTTTTTT
CDR3aa: CASSLSLRELFF
d_gene: .
v_gene: TRBV28
abundance: .
j_gene: TRBJ2-2

CDR3nt: TGCGCCAGCAGCTTGGCTCCAGGCCAAGCTAACTATGGCTACACCTTC
CDR3aa: CASSLAPGQANYGYTF
d_gene: .
v_gene: TRBV5-1
abundance: .
j_gene: TRBJ1-2

CDR3nt: TGTGCCAGCAGCACCGGGAGGGCCGACACCGGGGAGCTGTTTTTT
CDR3aa: CASSTGRADTGELFF
d_gene: TRBD2
v_gene: TRBV7-3
abundance: once
j_gene: TRBJ2-2

CDR3nt: TGCAGCGTTGAAGGTTCCGCGGGGACTGAAGCTTTCTTT
CDR3aa: CSVEGSAGTEAFF
d_gene: .
v_gene: TRBV29-1
abundance: once
j_gene: TRBJ1-1

CDR3nt: TGTGCCAGCAGCGTAGCGCCAGGGACAGGGTACGAGCAGTACTTC
CDR3aa: CASSVAPGTGYEQYF
d_gene: TRBD1
v_gene: TRBV9
abundance: .
j_gene: TRBJ2-7

CDR3nt: TGTGCCTGGAGGTTACAGGCCAACTCTGAAGCTTTCTTT
CDR3aa: CAWRLQANSEAFF
d_gene: .
v_gene: TRBV30
abundance: .
j_gene: TRBJ1-1

CDR3nt: TGTGCCAGCACCGACAGGGGGCTTGGGACTGAAGCTTTCTTT
CDR3aa: CASTDRGLGTEAFF
d_gene: TRBD1
v_gene: TRBV2
abundance: .
j_gene: TRBJ1-1

CDR3nt: TGTGCCAGCAGTGGGGGGACAGTGAAAGAGGGAAAACTGTTTTTT
CDR3aa: CASSGGTVKEGKLFF
d_gene: TRBD1
v_gene: TRBV27
abundance: .
j_gene: TRBJ1-4

CDR3nt: TGTGCCAGCAGTAATAGCGGGACTTCCAGTGAGCAGTTCTTC
CDR3aa: CASSNSGTSSEQFF
d_gene: TRBD2
v_gene: TRBV7-2
abundance: few
j_gene: TRBJ2-1

CDR3nt: TGTGCCAGCAGCCAAGGGACAGCGGCCTACAATGAGCAGTTCTTC
CDR3aa: CASSQGTAAYNEQFF
d_gene: TRBD1
v_gene: TRBV7-9
abundance: .
j_gene: TRBJ2-1

CDR3nt: TGTGCCAGCAGTGGACAGGGGGCTAATGAAAAACTGTTTTTT
CDR3aa: CASSGQGANEKLFF
d_gene: TRBD1
v_gene: TRBV2
abundance: .
j_gene: TRBJ1-4

CDR3nt: TGTGCCAGCAGCCGACAGGGGCCAGATACGCAGTATTTT
CDR3aa: CASSRQGPDTQYF
d_gene: TRBD1
v_gene: TRBV3-1/TRBV3-2
abundance: .
j_gene: TRBJ2-3